This T cell receptor (beta chain) was sequenced for a study of blood T cell repertoires in COVID-19. About the research overall: There were acute and convalescent COVID-19 samples, and they came from the United States, Italy and Spain. PBMCs, B-cell-depleted T cells, or T cells provided the cDNA or gDNA that made up the material.

In the original processing: Scientists estimated how many nucleated cells there were by amplifying reference gene primers. Clones were read by immunoSEQ multiplex PCR, and TCRdb kept only the in-frame ones, dropping some. Clone size and V and J calls were adopted from that table, with D and trimming inferred from the DNA. The repertoire holds around 40,000 clones, with over 75% as singletons. The CDR3 is 15 residues long. Germline CDR1 is MNHEY and CDR2 is SVGAGI. Deletions cut 6 bases from V and 2 bases from J, with 16 bases between. This sequence originates from a human donor in a cohort sampled during active COVID-19. The specimen sequenced was peripheral blood. This sequence joins TRBV6-5 and TRBJ2-5; D might be TRBD1 (5 bases). The CDR3, as DNA: TGTGCCAGCAGGGAGCCTGGGGCAGGGCAAGAGACCCAGTACTTC. Protein product: CASREPGAGQETQYF.